This entry features one TCR beta chain sequence. The sample belongs to a study of shared clonotypes between healthy human individuals. The germline CDR1 and CDR2 sequences are SGHTA and FQGNSA. The CDR3 is 15 residues long. Trimming left V 5 bases short and J 2 bases short, with 14 bases between. Donors were Caucasian adults residing in Nashville, Tennessee, USA. Samples underwent the assay at deep level. Method: immunoSEQ multiplex PCR; TCRdb's copy keeps in-frame clones and lacks some. The sample has 2,500,000 or so clones; 80% to 95% are singletons. The source of this sequence is a young man in good health. Some clones in this sample may be carry-over from other donors' samples. The sequenced sample consisted of naive CD4+ T cells from PBMCs. Subset meaning: CD45RA+ positively selected. The chain couples TRBV7-2 to TRBJ2-3; tentative D call: TRBD2 (5 bases). The CDR3 nucleotides read TGTGCCAGCAGCCCTCAGGCGGGTGTCACAGATACGCAGTATTTT. Encoded protein: CASSPQAGVTDTQYF.